In its sample, the clone carrying this TCR beta chain was seen many times. Antigen unknown. The observed sequence ends 3 residues before the CDR3 terminus, with the missing tail filled in from the germline J gene. In the same sample, other DNA sequences code for this CDR3. The table came from immunoSEQ multiplex PCR; TCRdb's copy has only in-frame clones and leaves some out. Observed in the sample are tens of thousands of clones, none of them singletons. This sample is drawn from a study of T cell clonality in common variable immunodeficiency. Study results and limitations: Fewer deletions and N-nucleotide insertions were reportedly seen in common variable immunodeficiency TCR beta sequences.

CDR1 and CDR2 from the germline V gene are SGHRS and YFSETQ. J lost 10 bases, V lost 4 bases, and 15 bases had no gene match. This CDR3 has 16 residues. The chain couples TRBV5-1 to TRBJ1-4; 8 bases agree with TRBD1. The specimen sequenced was peripheral blood mononuclear cells. The receptor was isolated from a human donor with common variable immunodeficiency. This chain's CDR3 is CASSPLGQGTLRKLFF. Partial CDR3 DNA: TGCGCCAGCAGCCCCCTAGGACAGGGAACGCTGAGAAAA.